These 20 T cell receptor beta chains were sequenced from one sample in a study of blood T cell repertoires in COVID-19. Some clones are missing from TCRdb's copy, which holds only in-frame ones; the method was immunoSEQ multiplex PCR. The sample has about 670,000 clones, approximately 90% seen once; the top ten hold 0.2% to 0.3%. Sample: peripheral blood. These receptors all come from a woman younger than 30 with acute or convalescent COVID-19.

The CDR3 DNA follows: TGTGCCAGCAGTTACTCGAAGCAGGGCTACTATGGCTACACCTTC. This translates into CASSYSKQGYYGYTF. J is TRBJ1-2 and V is TRBV6-6, with D possibly TRBD1 on 5 matching bases. The V end lost 0 bases, the J end lost 3 bases, and 11 bases lay between the germline ends. Germline CDR1 is MNHNY and CDR2 is SVGAGI (reference sequence). This CDR3 comprises 15 residues.

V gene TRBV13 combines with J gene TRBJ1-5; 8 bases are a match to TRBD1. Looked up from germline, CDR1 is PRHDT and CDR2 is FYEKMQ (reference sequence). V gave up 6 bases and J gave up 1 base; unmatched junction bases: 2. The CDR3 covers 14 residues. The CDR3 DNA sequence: TGTGCCAGCAGTCACAGGGGGAGCAATCAGCCCCAGCATTTT. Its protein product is CASSHRGSNQPQHF.

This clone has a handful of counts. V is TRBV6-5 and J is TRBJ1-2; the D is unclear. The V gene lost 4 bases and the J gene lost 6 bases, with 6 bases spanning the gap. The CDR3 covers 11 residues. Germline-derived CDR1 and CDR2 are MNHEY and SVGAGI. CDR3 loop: CASSWGDGYTF. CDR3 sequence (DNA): TGTGCCAGCAGTTGGGGAGATGGCTACACCTTC.

The CDR3 region is CASSQDKGSRGLMNEQFF. The CDR3 DNA sequence: TGTGCCAGCAGCCAAGATAAGGGGTCCAGGGGGCTTATGAATGAGCAGTTCTTC. V gene TRBV3-1 (or the pseudogene TRBV3-2) combines with J gene TRBJ2-1, with 8 bases aligning to TRBD1. J lost 7 bases, V lost 0 bases, and 14 bases had no gene match. Germline loops: CDR1 LGHDT, CDR2 YNNKEL (reference sequence). The CDR3 loop spans 18 amino acids.

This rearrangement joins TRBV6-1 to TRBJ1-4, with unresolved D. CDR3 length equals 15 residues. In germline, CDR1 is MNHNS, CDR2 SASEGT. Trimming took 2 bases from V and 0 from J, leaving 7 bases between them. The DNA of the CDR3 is TGTGCCAGCAGTGAATCACTTGCAACTAATGAAAAACTGTTTTTT. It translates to CASSESLATNEKLFF.

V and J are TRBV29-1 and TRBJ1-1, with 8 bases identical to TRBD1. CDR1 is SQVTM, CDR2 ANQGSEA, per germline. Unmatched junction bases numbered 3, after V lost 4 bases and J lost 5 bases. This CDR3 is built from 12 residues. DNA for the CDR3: TGCAGCGTTGTCACAGGGGGAACTGAAGCTTTCTTT. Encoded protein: CSVVTGGTEAFF.

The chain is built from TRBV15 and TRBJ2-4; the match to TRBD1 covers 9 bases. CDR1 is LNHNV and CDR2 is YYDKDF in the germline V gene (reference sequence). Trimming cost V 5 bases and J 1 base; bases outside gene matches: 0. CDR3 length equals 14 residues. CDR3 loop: CATSGTGAKNIQYF. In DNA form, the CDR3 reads TGTGCCACCAGCGGGACAGGGGCCAAAAACATTCAGTACTTC.

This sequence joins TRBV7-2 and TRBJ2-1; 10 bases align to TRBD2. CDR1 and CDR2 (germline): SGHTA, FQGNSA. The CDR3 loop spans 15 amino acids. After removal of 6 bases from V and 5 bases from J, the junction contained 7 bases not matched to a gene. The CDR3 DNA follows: TGTGCCAGCAGTTCAAGCGGGGGGGTAGACAATGAGCAGTTCTTC. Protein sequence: CASSSSGGVDNEQFF.

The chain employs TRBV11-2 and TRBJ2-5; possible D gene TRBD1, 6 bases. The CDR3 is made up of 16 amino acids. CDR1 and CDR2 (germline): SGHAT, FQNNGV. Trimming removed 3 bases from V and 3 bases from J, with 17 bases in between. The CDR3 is CASSFSNRVLKETQYF. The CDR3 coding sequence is TGTGCCAGCAGCTTTAGCAACAGGGTATTGAAAGAGACCCAGTACTTC.

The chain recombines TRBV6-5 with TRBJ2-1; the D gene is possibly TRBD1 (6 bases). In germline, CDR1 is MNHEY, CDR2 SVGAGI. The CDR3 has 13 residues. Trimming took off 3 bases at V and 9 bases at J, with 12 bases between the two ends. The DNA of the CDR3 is TGTGCCAGCAGTTATTCACAGGGTGTTGAGCAGTTCTTC. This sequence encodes CASSYSQGVEQFF.

The CDR3 sequence is CASSLDTGSGSPLHF. DNA of the CDR3: TGTGCCAGCAGCTTAGATACAGGTAGTGGTTCACCCCTCCACTTT. The chain recombines TRBV7-9 with TRBJ1-6; possible D gene TRBD1, 5 bases. Germline-derived CDR1 and CDR2 are SEHNR and FQNEAQ (reference sequence). The CDR3 extends over 15 amino acids. V lost 1 base and J lost 9, with 13 bases in between.

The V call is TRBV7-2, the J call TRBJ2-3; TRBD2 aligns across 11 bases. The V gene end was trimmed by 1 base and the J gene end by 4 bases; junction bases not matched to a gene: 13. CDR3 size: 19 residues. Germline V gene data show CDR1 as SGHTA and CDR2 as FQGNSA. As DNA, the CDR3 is TGTGCCAGCAGCTTAGGAGCCCCCACTAGCGGGGGTGTGGCAGATACGCAGTATTTT. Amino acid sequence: CASSLGAPTSGGVADTQYF.

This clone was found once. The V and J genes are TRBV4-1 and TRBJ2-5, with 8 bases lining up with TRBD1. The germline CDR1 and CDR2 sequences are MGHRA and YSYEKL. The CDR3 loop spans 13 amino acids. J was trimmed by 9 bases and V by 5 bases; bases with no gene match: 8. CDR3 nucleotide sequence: TGCGCCAGCAGCTTGACAGGGGATACTGCCCAGTACTTC. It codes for CASSLTGDTAQYF.

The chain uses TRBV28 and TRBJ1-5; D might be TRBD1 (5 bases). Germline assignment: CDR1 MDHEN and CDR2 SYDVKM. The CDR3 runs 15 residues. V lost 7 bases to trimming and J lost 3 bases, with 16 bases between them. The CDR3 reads CASNPQGGVNQPQHF. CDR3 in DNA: TGTGCCAGCAACCCTCAGGGTGGGGTCAATCAGCCCCAGCATTTT.

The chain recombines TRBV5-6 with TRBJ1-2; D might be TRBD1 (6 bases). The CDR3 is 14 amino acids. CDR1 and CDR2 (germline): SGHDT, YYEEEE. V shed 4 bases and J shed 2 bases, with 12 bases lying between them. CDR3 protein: CASSVGQNNYGYTF. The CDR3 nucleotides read TGTGCCAGCAGCGTTGGACAGAACAACTATGGCTACACCTTC.

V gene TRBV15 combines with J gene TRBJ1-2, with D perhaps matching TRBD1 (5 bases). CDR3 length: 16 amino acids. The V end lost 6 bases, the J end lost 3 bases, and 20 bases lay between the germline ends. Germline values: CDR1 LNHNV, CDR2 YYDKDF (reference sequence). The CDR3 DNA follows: TGTGCCACCAGTTATTGGGACCTCCGGGGGGACTATGGCTACACCTTC. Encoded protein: CATSYWDLRGDYGYTF.

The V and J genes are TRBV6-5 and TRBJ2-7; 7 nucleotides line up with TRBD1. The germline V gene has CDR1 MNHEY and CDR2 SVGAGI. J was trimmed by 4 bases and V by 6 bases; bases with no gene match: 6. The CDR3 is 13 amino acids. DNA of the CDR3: TGTGCCAGCAGGGGGGACAGAATGTACGAGCAGTACTTC. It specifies CASRGDRMYEQYF.

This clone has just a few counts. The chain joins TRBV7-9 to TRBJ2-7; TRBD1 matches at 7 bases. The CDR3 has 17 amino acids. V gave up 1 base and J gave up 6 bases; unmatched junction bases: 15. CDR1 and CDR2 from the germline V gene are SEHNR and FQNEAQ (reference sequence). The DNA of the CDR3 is TGTGCCAGCAGCTTAGGACAGGGAGCTCGGGAAAATCGCGAGCAGTACTTC. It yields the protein CASSLGQGARENREQYF.

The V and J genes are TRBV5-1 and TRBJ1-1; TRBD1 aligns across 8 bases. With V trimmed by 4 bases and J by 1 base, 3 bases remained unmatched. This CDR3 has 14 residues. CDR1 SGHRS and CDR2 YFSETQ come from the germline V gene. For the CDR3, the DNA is TGCGCCAGCAGCCCCAGGGGGCAGAACACTGAAGCTTTCTTT. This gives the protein CASSPRGQNTEAFF.

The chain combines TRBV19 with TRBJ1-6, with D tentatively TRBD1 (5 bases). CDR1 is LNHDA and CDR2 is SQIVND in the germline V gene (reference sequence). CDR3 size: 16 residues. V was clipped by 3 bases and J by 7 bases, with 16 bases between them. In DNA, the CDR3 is TGTGCCAGTAGTATTACGACAGTCACGACGAATTCACCCCTCCACTTT. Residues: CASSITTVTTNSPLHF.